The 23 T cell receptor beta chains given below trace back to one sample, sequenced in a study of T-cell reconstitution after alpha-beta-depleted transplantation in children. Molecular barcoding with unique molecular identifiers was used for the TCRbeta library. MiXCR, run by TCRdb on the PCR reads, gives a single entry per CDR3 protein. This sample has hundreds of thousands of distinct CDR3 sequences; around 17% occur once, and the top ten carry about 1.1%. The sequences come from PBMCs from the stem cell graft donor, collected from the stem cell graft. These receptors were obtained from a human donor who donated a stem cell graft to a child with acute myeloid leukemia.

This clonotype was counted ten times or more. The gene calls are TRBV12-3 or TRBV12-4 and TRBJ2-3; D is ambiguous. Trimming cost V 8 bases and J 0 bases, with 15 bases left between them. The length of the CDR3 is 15 residues. This CDR3 is CASHAPFDSTDTQYF. CDR3 nucleotides: TGTGCCAGCCATGCTCCCTTCGATAGCACAGATACGCAGTATTTT.

The table lists this clonotype with many counts. This chain uses TRBV20-1 with TRBJ2-3, with TRBD2 identical over 12 bases. Germline lookup yields CDR1 DFQATT and CDR2 SNEGSKA (reference sequence). Trimming took 1 base from V and 5 from J; bases not matched to a gene: 7. The CDR3 sequence is 16 residues long. CDR3 in amino acids: CSARALGLAGRDTQYF. In DNA, the CDR3 is TGCAGTGCTAGAGCCCTTGGACTAGCGGGGAGAGATACGCAGTATTTT.

The rearrangement uses TRBV20-1 and TRBJ1-2; D is unclear. Germline CDR1 is DFQATT and CDR2 is SNEGSKA (reference sequence). This CDR3 region has 11 residues. V was trimmed by 7 bases and J by 5 bases, leaving 11 bases between them. CDR3 amino acids: CSDRRPYGYTF. DNA for the CDR3: TGCAGTGACAGAAGGCCATATGGCTACACCTTC.

This clonotype was detected many times. The chain links TRBV25-1 to TRBJ2-2; no definite D call. The CDR3 runs to 12 residues. Trimming removed 7 bases from V and 5 bases from J, with 8 bases in between. Germline V CDR1 and CDR2: MGHDK, SYGVNS. The CDR3 DNA reads as TGTGCCAGCACGGCGCGGACCGGGGAGCTGTTTTTT. It codes for CASTARTGELFF.

This clonotype has ten or more counts. The chain links TRBV20-1 to TRBJ1-2; D unclear. CDR1 DFQATT and CDR2 SNEGSKA come from the germline V gene (reference sequence). The V and J ends lost 6 bases and 4 bases respectively, with 12 bases between them. The CDR3 runs to 12 residues. The CDR3 region is CSAPPATYGYTF. The CDR3 DNA sequence: TGCAGTGCCCCCCCTGCTACCTATGGCTACACCTTC.

This clonotype was seen at least ten times. The rearrangement links TRBV20-1 to TRBJ2-7; D gene uncertain. Germline CDR1 DFQATT, CDR2 SNEGSKA (reference sequence). CDR3 size: 12 residues. CDR3 in amino acids: CSATGLGDEQYV. In DNA, the CDR3 is TGCAGCGCCACCGGTCTGGGCGACGAGCAGTACGTC.

This clonotype has more than one count but fewer than ten. This sequence joins TRBV7-9 and TRBJ1-5, with TRBD1 as a possible D gene (5 bases). CDR3 length equals 16 residues. V was cut by 1 base and J by 4 bases, with 14 bases left in between. Germline V lookup: CDR1 SEHNR, CDR2 FQNEAQ (reference sequence). The CDR3 sequence is CASSLDGQGGNQPQHF. As DNA, the CDR3 is TGTGCCAGCAGCTTAGATGGTCAGGGTGGTAATCAGCCCCAGCATTTT.

The chain has TRBV13 and TRBJ1-4; no reliable D call. Trimming stripped 0 bases from V and 4 bases from J, with 9 bases between. The germline V gene encodes CDR1 PRHDT and CDR2 FYEKMQ (reference sequence). The CDR3 runs 15 residues. This CDR3 reads CASSLGGVINEKLFF. For the CDR3, the DNA is TGTGCCAGCAGCTTAGGGGGCGTAATTAATGAAAAACTGTTTTTT.

The chain links TRBV9 to TRBJ2-1, with D perhaps matching TRBD2 (6 bases). CDR1 is SGDLS, CDR2 YYNGEE, per germline. Trimming removed 0 bases at V and 8 bases at J, with 12 bases between. This CDR3 has 14 amino acids. The CDR3 reads CASSVVEGGDEQFF. The CDR3 DNA is TGTGCCAGCAGCGTAGTGGAGGGCGGGGATGAGCAGTTCTTC.

This clonotype was counted a few times. The chain joins TRBV20-1 to TRBJ1-4, with unresolved D. Germline CDR1 DFQATT, CDR2 SNEGSKA (reference sequence). Trimming cost V 6 bases and J 0 bases, with 17 bases left between them. This CDR3 comprises 16 residues. The CDR3 sequence: CSASKSFAPTNEKLFF. CDR3 nucleotide sequence: TGCAGTGCCTCCAAATCCTTCGCCCCAACTAATGAAAAACTGTTTTTT.

The V gene is TRBV3-1, the J gene TRBJ2-7; D not certain. The CDR3 sequence is 14 residues long. Germline loops: CDR1 LGHDT, CDR2 YNNKEL (reference sequence). Trimming took 2 bases from V and 4 from J, leaving 12 bases between them. The DNA of the CDR3 is TGTGCCAGCAGCCAAAAGGGTTACGAATACGAGCAGTACGTC. Protein product: CASSQKGYEYEQYV.

This clonotype has more than one count but fewer than ten. This chain joins TRBV20-1 and TRBJ2-1, with 8 bases identical to TRBD2. The CDR3 contains 15 residues. The V gene end was trimmed by 0 bases and the J gene end by 7 bases; junction bases not matched to a gene: 8. The germline V gene encodes CDR1 DFQATT and CDR2 SNEGSKA (reference sequence). The CDR3 protein is CSARDRPGGINEQFF. The CDR3 DNA is TGCAGTGCTAGAGATAGACCGGGGGGGATAAATGAGCAGTTCTTC.

The chain joins TRBV12-5 to TRBJ2-7, with unresolved D. Germline V lookup: CDR1 LGHNT, CDR2 FRNRAP. CDR3 length: 15 residues. V lost 1 base to trimming and J lost 0 bases, with 10 bases between them. The CDR3 region has the DNA TGTGCTAGTGGTTTGGGACACACGAGCTCCTACGAGCAGTACTTC. This encodes CASGLGHTSSYEQYF.

Ten or more counts support this clonotype. V gene TRBV5-6 combines with J gene TRBJ2-1; D assignment may be TRBD1 or TRBD2 (5 bases each). Germline V CDR1 and CDR2: SGHDT, YYEEEE. This CDR3 has 11 amino acids. The V gene lost 3 bases and the J gene lost 12 bases, with 10 bases spanning the gap. This chain's CDR3 is CASSSPGRQFF. The CDR3 region has the DNA TGTGCCAGCAGCTCTCCGGGACGGCAGTTCTTC.

The CDR3 sequence is CASSLPSRETQYF. CDR3 DNA: TGTGCCAGCAGCTTACCCTCACGGGAGACCCAGTACTTC. This sequence joins TRBV7-9 and TRBJ2-5; D unresolved. The length of the CDR3 is 13 residues. The V end was cut by 2 bases, the J end by 5 bases, with 9 bases between. Per the germline V gene, CDR1 is SEHNR and CDR2 is FQNEAQ (reference sequence).

This clonotype was detected many times. The chain recombines TRBV10-3 with TRBJ1-3; D is ambiguous. Trimming pared 4 bases from V and 1 base from J, leaving 5 bases between. Germline CDR1 reads ENHRY; CDR2 reads SYGVKD. The CDR3 is 13 amino acids. The chain's CDR3 is CAISGDSGNTIYF. The CDR3 region has the DNA TGTGCCATCAGTGGGGATTCTGGAAACACCATATATTTT.

At least ten counts were recorded for this clonotype. The CDR3 bases are TGCGCCAGCTATCCCGACAGAACCTACGAGCAGTACTTC. Amino acids: CASYPDRTYEQYF. The V and J genes are TRBV5-1 and TRBJ2-7; possibly TRBD1 for D (5 bases). The CDR3 extends over 13 amino acids. V lost 7 bases to trimming and J lost 2 bases, with 13 bases between them. CDR1 SGHRS and CDR2 YFSETQ come from the germline V gene.

The V gene is TRBV20-1, the J gene TRBJ1-5; 7 nucleotides align to TRBD1. CDR3 size: 14 residues. The V gene end was trimmed by 6 bases and the J gene end by 0 bases; junction bases not matched to a gene: 5. CDR1 is DFQATT, CDR2 SNEGSKA, per germline (reference sequence). The CDR3 nucleotides are TGCAGTGCCTTACAGGGGCGTAGCAATCAGCCCCAGCATTTT. It translates to CSALQGRSNQPQHF.

This clonotype was detected a few times. The V call is TRBV25-1, the J call TRBJ2-3, with unresolved D. The V gene's germline CDR1 is MGHDK and CDR2 SYGVNS. CDR3 length equals 16 residues. The germline V and J ends were trimmed by 4 bases and 4 bases, with 18 bases remaining between them. This CDR3 reads CASSAQGPFGADTQYF. The CDR3 DNA reads TGTGCCAGCAGTGCCCAAGGTCCTTTCGGAGCAGATACGCAGTATTTT.

This clonotype was observed a few times. The chain joins TRBV20-1 to TRBJ2-3; TRBD2 matches at 12 bases. CDR3 length equals 14 residues. Trimming took 6 bases from V and 6 from J; bases not matched to a gene: 7. CDR1 and CDR2 from the germline V gene are DFQATT and SNEGSKA (reference sequence). CDR3 coding DNA: TGCAGTGCCCTAGCGGGGGGGTATTCGGATACGCAGTATTTT. It encodes CSALAGGYSDTQYF.

There are many counts of this clonotype. The chain links TRBV29-1 to TRBJ2-1; D not resolved. This CDR3 region has 10 residues. CDR1 SQVTM and CDR2 ANQGSEA come from the germline V gene. The V end was cut by 4 bases, the J end by 15 bases, with 13 bases between. This chain's CDR3 is CSVVLHGLFF. The CDR3 DNA reads as TGCAGCGTTGTATTACACGGTCTGTTCTTC.

The table lists this clonotype with a few counts. The chain is built from TRBV20-1 and TRBJ1-4; a weak D match, TRBD1 (6 bases). V gave up 1 base and J gave up 0 bases, with 18 bases separating them. In germline, CDR1 is DFQATT, CDR2 SNEGSKA (reference sequence). This CDR3 has 18 residues. CDR3 sequence reads: CSARAPVGQKPTNEKLFF. In DNA form, the CDR3 reads TGCAGTGCTAGAGCCCCAGTAGGACAGAAGCCAACTAATGAAAAACTGTTTTTT.

V gene TRBV25-1 combines with J gene TRBJ2-2; D may correspond to TRBD1 or TRBD2 (6 bases each). This CDR3 spans 16 amino acids. Germline V gene lookup returns CDR1 MGHDK and CDR2 SYGVNS. Trimming pared 0 bases from V and 6 bases from J, leaving 14 bases between. The CDR3 bases are TGTGCCAGCAGTGAATATGGGGGGCCACTTCCCGGGGAGCTGTTTTTT. It encodes CASSEYGGPLPGELFF.